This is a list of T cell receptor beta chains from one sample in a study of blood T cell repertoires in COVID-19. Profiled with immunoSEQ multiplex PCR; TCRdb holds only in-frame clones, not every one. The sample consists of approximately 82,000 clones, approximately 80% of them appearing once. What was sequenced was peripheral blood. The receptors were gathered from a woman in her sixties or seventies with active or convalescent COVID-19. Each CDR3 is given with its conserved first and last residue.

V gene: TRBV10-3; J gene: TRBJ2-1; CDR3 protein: CAISSGGAGNEQFF
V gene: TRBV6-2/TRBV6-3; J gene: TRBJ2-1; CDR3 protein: CASSYSRVYNEQFF
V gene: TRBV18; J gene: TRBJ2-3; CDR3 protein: CASSPSNREDTQYF
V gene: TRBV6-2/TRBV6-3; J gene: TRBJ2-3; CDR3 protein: CASSYGLAGGQDTQYF
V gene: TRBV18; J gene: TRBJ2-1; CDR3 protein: CASSLTYSDNEQFF
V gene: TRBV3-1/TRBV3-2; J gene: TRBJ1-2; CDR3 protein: CASSQEKGARGYTF
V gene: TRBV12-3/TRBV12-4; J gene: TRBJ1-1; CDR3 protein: CASTQGMNTEAFF
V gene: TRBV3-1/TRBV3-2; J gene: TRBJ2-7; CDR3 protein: CASSPGLDHYEQYF
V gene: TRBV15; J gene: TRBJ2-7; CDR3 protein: CATSRAGGLEPEQYF
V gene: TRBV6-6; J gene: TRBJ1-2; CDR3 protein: CASSLLTGGSRLYGYTF
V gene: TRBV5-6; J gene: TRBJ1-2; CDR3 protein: CASSPRVNYGYTF
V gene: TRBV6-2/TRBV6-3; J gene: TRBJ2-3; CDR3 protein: CASSPAGGRADTQYF
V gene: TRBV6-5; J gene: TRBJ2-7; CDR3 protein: CASRPSGDPYEQYF
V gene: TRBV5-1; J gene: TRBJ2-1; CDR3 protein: CASSLAISVNEQFF
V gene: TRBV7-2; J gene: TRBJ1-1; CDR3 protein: CASSLASMNTEAFF
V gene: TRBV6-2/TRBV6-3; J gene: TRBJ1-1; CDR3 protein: CASSLWGPTKNTEAFF
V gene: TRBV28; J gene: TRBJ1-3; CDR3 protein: CASSFSHSSGNTIYF
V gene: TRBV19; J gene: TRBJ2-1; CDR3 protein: CASSSGTSGYNEQFF
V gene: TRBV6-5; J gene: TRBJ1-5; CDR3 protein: CASMGRGGSNQPQHF
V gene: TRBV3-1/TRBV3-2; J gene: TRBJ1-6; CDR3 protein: CASSQGGQGYSPLHF
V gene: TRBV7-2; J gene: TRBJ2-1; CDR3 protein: CASSRGGGSYNEQFF
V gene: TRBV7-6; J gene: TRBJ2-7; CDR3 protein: CASSLKVADLEQYF
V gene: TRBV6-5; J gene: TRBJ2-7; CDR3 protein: CASSQPGGSYEQYF
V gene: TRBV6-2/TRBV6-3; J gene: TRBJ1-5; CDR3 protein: CASSSIQGAMRNQPQHF
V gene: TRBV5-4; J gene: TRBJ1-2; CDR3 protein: CASSQRGGAGYTF
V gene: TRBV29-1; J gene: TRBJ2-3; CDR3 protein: CSVGSRGFADTQYF
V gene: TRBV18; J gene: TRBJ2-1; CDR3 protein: CASSPRVGDNSYNEQFF
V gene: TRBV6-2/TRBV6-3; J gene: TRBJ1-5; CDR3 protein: CASSDSMRPQHF